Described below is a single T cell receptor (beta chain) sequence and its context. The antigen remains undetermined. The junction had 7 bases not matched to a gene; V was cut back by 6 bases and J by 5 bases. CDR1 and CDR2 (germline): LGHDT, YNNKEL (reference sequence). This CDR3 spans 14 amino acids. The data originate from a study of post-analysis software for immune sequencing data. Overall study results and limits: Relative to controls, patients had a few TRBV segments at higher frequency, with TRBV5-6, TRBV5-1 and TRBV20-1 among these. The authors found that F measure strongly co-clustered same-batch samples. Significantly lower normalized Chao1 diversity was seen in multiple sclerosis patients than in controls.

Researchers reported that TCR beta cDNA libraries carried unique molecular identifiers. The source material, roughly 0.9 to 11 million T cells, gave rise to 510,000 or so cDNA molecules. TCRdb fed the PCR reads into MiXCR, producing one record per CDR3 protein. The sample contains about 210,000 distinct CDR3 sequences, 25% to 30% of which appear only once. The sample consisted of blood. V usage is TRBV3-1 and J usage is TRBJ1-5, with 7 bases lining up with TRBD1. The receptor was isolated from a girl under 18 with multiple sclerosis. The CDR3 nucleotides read TGTGCCAGCAGTTGGAGACAGGGAGATCAGCCCCAGCATTTT. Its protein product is CASSWRQGDQPQHF. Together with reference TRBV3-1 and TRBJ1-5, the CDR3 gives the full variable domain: DTAVSQTPKYLVTQMGNDKSIKCEQNLGHDTMYWYKQDSKKFLKIMFSYNNKELIINETVPNRFSPKSPDKAHLNLHINSLELGDSAVYFCASSWRQGDQPQHFGDGTRLSIL.